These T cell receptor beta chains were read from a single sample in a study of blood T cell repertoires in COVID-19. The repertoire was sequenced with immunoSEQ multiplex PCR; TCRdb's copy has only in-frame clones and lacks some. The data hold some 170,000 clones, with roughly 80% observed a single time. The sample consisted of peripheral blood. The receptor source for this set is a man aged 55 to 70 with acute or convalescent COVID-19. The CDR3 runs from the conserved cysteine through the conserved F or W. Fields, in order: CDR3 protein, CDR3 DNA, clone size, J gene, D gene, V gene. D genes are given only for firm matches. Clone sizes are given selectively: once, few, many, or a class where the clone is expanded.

CDR3aa: CASSEYGTGGHEQYF
CDR3nt: TGTGCCAGCAGTGAATATGGGACAGGGGGCCACGAGCAGTACTTC
abundance: -
j_gene: TRBJ2-7
d_gene: TRBD1
v_gene: TRBV25-1

CDR3aa: CASSKKGGRTLSYEQYF
CDR3nt: TGTGCCAGCAGCAAAAAAGGAGGACGGACGCTTTCCTACGAGCAGTACTTC
abundance: few
j_gene: TRBJ2-7
d_gene: -
v_gene: TRBV21-1

CDR3aa: CASSSRIAEAFF
CDR3nt: TGTGCCAGTAGTTCGCGAATCGCTGAAGCTTTCTTT
abundance: -
j_gene: TRBJ1-1
d_gene: -
v_gene: TRBV19

CDR3aa: CASGGKGQETQYF
CDR3nt: TGTGCCAGCGGGGGGAAGGGGCAAGAGACCCAGTACTTC
abundance: -
j_gene: TRBJ2-5
d_gene: -
v_gene: TRBV2

CDR3aa: CASSLNTGELFF
CDR3nt: TGTGCCAGTAGTCTAAACACCGGGGAGCTGTTTTTT
abundance: -
j_gene: TRBJ2-2
d_gene: -
v_gene: TRBV19

CDR3aa: CASSSRETEGYNEQFF
CDR3nt: TGCGCCAGCAGCTCCCGGGAAACTGAGGGCTACAATGAGCAGTTCTTC
abundance: -
j_gene: TRBJ2-1
d_gene: -
v_gene: TRBV5-1

CDR3aa: CAIRSQAGGYTF
CDR3nt: TGTGCCATCAGGTCCCAGGCGGGTGGCTACACCTTC
abundance: -
j_gene: TRBJ1-2
d_gene: -
v_gene: TRBV10-3

CDR3aa: CAISRGGTSLGEQYF
CDR3nt: TGTGCCATCAGTAGGGGGGGGACCTCCCTCGGTGAGCAGTACTTC
abundance: once
j_gene: TRBJ2-7
d_gene: -
v_gene: TRBV10-3

CDR3aa: CASSRPPSLRTGGNEQFF
CDR3nt: TGTGCCAGCAGTCGCCCCCCCTCCCTAAGGACAGGGGGGAATGAGCAGTTCTTC
abundance: -
j_gene: TRBJ2-1
d_gene: TRBD1
v_gene: TRBV5-5

CDR3aa: CASSRLEALYEQYF
CDR3nt: TGTGCCAGCAGTCGGCTAGAAGCCTTGTACGAGCAGTACTTC
abundance: -
j_gene: TRBJ2-7
d_gene: -
v_gene: TRBV6-2/TRBV6-3

CDR3aa: CACSPGHRIFKRANVLTF
CDR3nt: TGTGCCTGCTCTCCGGGACACCGAATATTCAAGAGGGCCAACGTCCTGACTTTC
abundance: -
j_gene: TRBJ2-6
d_gene: -
v_gene: TRBV30

CDR3aa: CASSRTERTEAFF
CDR3nt: TGTGCCAGCAGCCGGACAGAGCGGACTGAAGCTTTCTTT
abundance: -
j_gene: TRBJ1-1
d_gene: -
v_gene: TRBV6-4

CDR3aa: CASSAVGSGEKLFF
CDR3nt: TGTGCCAGCAGCGCCGTCGGGAGTGGTGAAAAACTGTTTTTT
abundance: once
j_gene: TRBJ1-4
d_gene: -
v_gene: TRBV11-2

CDR3aa: CASTLTAALNTEAFF
CDR3nt: TGTGCCAGCACCCTTACAGCAGCCTTGAACACTGAAGCTTTCTTT
abundance: -
j_gene: TRBJ1-1
d_gene: -
v_gene: TRBV6-5

CDR3aa: CASSEQGMFTDTQYF
CDR3nt: TGTGCCAGTAGTGAACAGGGTATGTTCACAGATACGCAGTATTTT
abundance: -
j_gene: TRBJ2-3
d_gene: -
v_gene: TRBV19

CDR3aa: CASSLDRGGTEAFF
CDR3nt: TGTGCCAGCAGCTTAGATAGAGGAGGTACTGAAGCTTTCTTT
abundance: -
j_gene: TRBJ1-1
d_gene: -
v_gene: TRBV11-2

CDR3aa: CATSDFYGGAFF
CDR3nt: TGTGCCACCAGTGATTTCTATGGTGGAGCTTTCTTT
abundance: -
j_gene: TRBJ1-1
d_gene: -
v_gene: TRBV24-1

CDR3aa: CASSQSGEGLAKNIQYF
CDR3nt: TGTGCCAGCAGCCAATCAGGGGAGGGGCTAGCCAAAAACATTCAGTACTTC
abundance: once
j_gene: TRBJ2-4
d_gene: -
v_gene: TRBV7-2

CDR3aa: CASSSSYSGKPYEQYF
CDR3nt: TGTGCCAGCAGCTCCTCATATAGCGGGAAGCCCTACGAGCAGTACTTC
abundance: -
j_gene: TRBJ2-7
d_gene: TRBD2
v_gene: TRBV13

CDR3aa: CASSLEQVRAETQYF
CDR3nt: TGCGCCAGCAGCTTGGAACAGGTTCGGGCAGAGACCCAGTACTTC
abundance: once
j_gene: TRBJ2-5
d_gene: -
v_gene: TRBV5-1

CDR3aa: CASSSDRVAEAFF
CDR3nt: TGTGCCAGCAGCTCGGACAGGGTAGCGGAAGCTTTCTTT
abundance: -
j_gene: TRBJ1-1
d_gene: TRBD1
v_gene: TRBV11-2

CDR3aa: CAWSVGTGGYEQYF
CDR3nt: TGTGCCTGGAGTGTGGGGACGGGGGGATACGAGCAGTACTTC
abundance: -
j_gene: TRBJ2-7
d_gene: TRBD2
v_gene: TRBV30

CDR3aa: CASSKARDKGNEKLFF
CDR3nt: TGTGCCAGCAGCAAAGCCAGGGATAAAGGTAATGAAAAACTGTTTTTT
abundance: -
j_gene: TRBJ1-4
d_gene: -
v_gene: TRBV21-1

CDR3aa: CASSFTHWPEAFF
CDR3nt: TGTGCCAGCAGCTTTACCCATTGGCCTGAAGCTTTCTTT
abundance: -
j_gene: TRBJ1-1
d_gene: -
v_gene: TRBV5-6

CDR3aa: CAWSRSGGTHEQFF
CDR3nt: TGTGCCTGGAGTAGAAGCGGGGGGACGCATGAGCAGTTCTTC
abundance: -
j_gene: TRBJ2-1
d_gene: TRBD2
v_gene: TRBV30

CDR3aa: CASSAQGNYEQYF
CDR3nt: TGCGCCAGCAGTGCCCAGGGGAACTACGAGCAGTACTTC
abundance: few
j_gene: TRBJ2-7
d_gene: -
v_gene: TRBV10-2

CDR3aa: CASSYGGEYEAFF
CDR3nt: TGTGCCAGCAGTTACGGGGGGGAGTATGAAGCTTTCTTT
abundance: -
j_gene: TRBJ1-1
d_gene: -
v_gene: TRBV6-2/TRBV6-3

CDR3aa: CASSLSGNTIYF
CDR3nt: TGTGCCAGCAGCCTCTCTGGAAACACCATATATTTT
abundance: -
j_gene: TRBJ1-3
d_gene: -
v_gene: TRBV5-4

CDR3aa: CASSFVRFSNQPQHF
CDR3nt: TGTGCCAGCAGTTTCGTCAGGTTTAGCAATCAGCCCCAGCATTTT
abundance: -
j_gene: TRBJ1-5
d_gene: -
v_gene: TRBV28

CDR3aa: CSAGKRNEQFF
CDR3nt: TGCAGTGCTGGAAAGAGGAATGAGCAGTTCTTC
abundance: few
j_gene: TRBJ2-1
d_gene: -
v_gene: TRBV20-1

CDR3aa: CAISESTGVGFF
CDR3nt: TGTGCCATCAGTGAGTCGACGGGGGTGGGCTTCTTT
abundance: -
j_gene: TRBJ1-1
d_gene: -
v_gene: TRBV10-3

CDR3aa: CSASGDFDNQPQHF
CDR3nt: TGCAGTGCTAGTGGGGACTTTGACAATCAGCCCCAGCATTTT
abundance: -
j_gene: TRBJ1-5
d_gene: -
v_gene: TRBV20-1

CDR3aa: CASSLEKGAGGYTF
CDR3nt: TGTGCCAGCAGCTTGGAAAAGGGGGCTGGGGGCTACACCTTC
abundance: -
j_gene: TRBJ1-2
d_gene: TRBD1
v_gene: TRBV5-6

CDR3aa: CASSHSGEGTDTQYF
CDR3nt: TGTGCCAGCAGCCACTCGGGGGAGGGCACAGATACGCAGTATTTT
abundance: -
j_gene: TRBJ2-3
d_gene: -
v_gene: TRBV4-2

CDR3aa: CASSLTLGGGGMNEQFF
CDR3nt: TGCGCCAGCAGCCTAACTTTAGGCGGGGGGGGGATGAATGAGCAGTTCTTC
abundance: -
j_gene: TRBJ2-1
d_gene: TRBD2
v_gene: TRBV4-3

CDR3aa: CASSKSAASTGELFF
CDR3nt: TGTGCCAGCAGCAAAAGTGCAGCTAGCACCGGGGAGCTGTTTTTT
abundance: -
j_gene: TRBJ2-2
d_gene: -
v_gene: TRBV11-2

CDR3aa: CASSLSQGNNSPLHF
CDR3nt: TGTGCCAGCAGTTTAAGTCAGGGGAACAATTCACCCCTCCACTTT
abundance: -
j_gene: TRBJ1-6
d_gene: -
v_gene: TRBV27

CDR3aa: CASSQKGEIQGNPNYGYTF
CDR3nt: TGCGCCAGCAGCCAAAAGGGGGAGATACAGGGGAATCCTAACTATGGCTACACCTTC
abundance: -
j_gene: TRBJ1-2
d_gene: TRBD1
v_gene: TRBV4-3

CDR3aa: CASSHLSGGADTQYF
CDR3nt: TGTGCCAGCAGCCACTTATCAGGGGGTGCAGATACGCAGTATTTT
abundance: -
j_gene: TRBJ2-3
d_gene: TRBD1
v_gene: TRBV4-2

CDR3aa: CASSSVEETQYF
CDR3nt: TGTGCCAGCAGTTCAGTGGAGGAGACCCAGTACTTC
abundance: -
j_gene: TRBJ2-5
d_gene: -
v_gene: TRBV12-3/TRBV12-4

CDR3aa: CASNPRTGRNEQFF
CDR3nt: TGTGCCAGTAACCCGCGGACAGGGAGGAATGAGCAGTTCTTC
abundance: -
j_gene: TRBJ2-1
d_gene: TRBD1
v_gene: TRBV19

CDR3aa: CASSLGTSGGLPRSYNEQFF
CDR3nt: TGTGCCAGCAGCCTAGGGACTAGCGGGGGCCTTCCACGATCCTACAATGAGCAGTTCTTC
abundance: -
j_gene: TRBJ2-1
d_gene: TRBD2
v_gene: TRBV7-3

CDR3aa: CASSLGPGRLFF
CDR3nt: TGTGCCAGCAGTTTAGGGCCGGGTAGGCTGTTTTTT
abundance: -
j_gene: TRBJ2-2
d_gene: -
v_gene: TRBV12-3/TRBV12-4

CDR3aa: CASSPLPGKETQYF
CDR3nt: TGCGCCAGCAGCCCTCTACCAGGGAAAGAGACCCAGTACTTC
abundance: -
j_gene: TRBJ2-5
d_gene: -
v_gene: TRBV5-1

CDR3aa: CASSPSPGGSYTF
CDR3nt: TGTGCCAGCAGCCCGAGTCCTGGGGGGAGCTACACCTTC
abundance: -
j_gene: TRBJ1-2
d_gene: -
v_gene: TRBV14

CDR3aa: CASSQSGEQYF
CDR3nt: TGTGCCAGCAGCCAGTCGGGCGAGCAGTACTTC
abundance: once
j_gene: TRBJ2-7
d_gene: -
v_gene: TRBV7-9

CDR3aa: CASSLGQPGNTIYF
CDR3nt: TGTGCCAGCAGCTTGGGACAGCCTGGAAACACCATATATTTT
abundance: -
j_gene: TRBJ1-3
d_gene: -
v_gene: TRBV5-4

CDR3aa: CASGLGDRNEQFF
CDR3nt: TGTGCTAGTGGTTTGGGGGACAGGAATGAGCAGTTCTTC
abundance: -
j_gene: TRBJ2-1
d_gene: TRBD1
v_gene: TRBV12-5

CDR3aa: CASSLAGATYNEQFF
CDR3nt: TGTGCCAGCAGCCTAGCGGGGGCAACCTACAATGAGCAGTTCTTC
abundance: -
j_gene: TRBJ2-1
d_gene: TRBD2
v_gene: TRBV5-4

CDR3aa: CASSSPDTYTEAFF
CDR3nt: TGTGCCAGCAGTTCTCCGGACACCTACACTGAAGCTTTCTTT
abundance: -
j_gene: TRBJ1-1
d_gene: -
v_gene: TRBV28

CDR3aa: CASSLGDSKYEQYF
CDR3nt: TGCGCCAGCAGCCTGGGGGACAGTAAATACGAGCAGTACTTC
abundance: -
j_gene: TRBJ2-7
d_gene: TRBD1
v_gene: TRBV5-1

CDR3aa: CASRGGQGAEESGNTIYF
CDR3nt: TGTGCCAGCAGAGGGGGACAGGGGGCGGAAGAATCTGGAAACACCATATATTTT
abundance: -
j_gene: TRBJ1-3
d_gene: TRBD1
v_gene: TRBV7-9

CDR3aa: CASSIGLAVTDTQYF
CDR3nt: TGTGCCAGTAGTATAGGACTAGCGGTAACAGATACGCAGTATTTT
abundance: once
j_gene: TRBJ2-3
d_gene: TRBD2
v_gene: TRBV19

CDR3aa: CASSANRDREGNGNQPQHF
CDR3nt: TGTGCCAGTAGTGCAAACCGGGACAGGGAGGGGAATGGGAATCAGCCCCAGCATTTT
abundance: -
j_gene: TRBJ1-5
d_gene: TRBD1
v_gene: TRBV19

CDR3aa: CASGEWGVRNEQFF
CDR3nt: TGTGCCAGCGGCGAATGGGGGGTCCGTAATGAGCAGTTCTTC
abundance: -
j_gene: TRBJ2-1
d_gene: -
v_gene: TRBV6-5